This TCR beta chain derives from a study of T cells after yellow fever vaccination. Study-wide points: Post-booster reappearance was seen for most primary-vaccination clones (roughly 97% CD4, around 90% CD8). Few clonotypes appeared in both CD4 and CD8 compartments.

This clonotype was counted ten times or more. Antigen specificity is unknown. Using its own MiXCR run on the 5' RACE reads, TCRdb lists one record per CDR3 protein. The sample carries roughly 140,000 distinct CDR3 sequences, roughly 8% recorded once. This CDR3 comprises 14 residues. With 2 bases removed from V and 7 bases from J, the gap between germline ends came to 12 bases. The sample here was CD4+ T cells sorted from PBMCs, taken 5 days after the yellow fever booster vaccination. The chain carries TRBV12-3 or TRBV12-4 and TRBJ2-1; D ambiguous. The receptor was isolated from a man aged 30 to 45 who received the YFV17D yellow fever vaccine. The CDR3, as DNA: TGTGCCAGCAGTTTATCGGCCAGTGGGAATGAGCAGTTCTTC. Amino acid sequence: CASSLSASGNEQFF.